These T cell receptor beta chains were read from a single sample in a study of blood T cell repertoires in COVID-19. TCRdb keeps only in-frame clones here, not all; method: immunoSEQ multiplex PCR. The sample yields roughly 250,000 clones, roughly 88% seen once. The sample taken for sequencing was PBMCs or T cells enriched from blood (not recorded which). All receptors come from a woman aged 40 to 50 with acute COVID-19. The CDR3 runs from the conserved cysteine through the conserved F or W. The D gene is left open where the match is weak. Clone size appears in some rows only: once, few, many, or a class for an expanded clone.

J gene: TRBJ2-1; clone size: -; V gene: TRBV19; D gene: TRBD2; CDR3 DNA: TGTGCCAGTAGTGCGACTAGCGTAGCTGAGCAGTTCTTC; CDR3 protein: CASSATSVAEQFF
J gene: TRBJ1-6; clone size: -; V gene: TRBV7-9; D gene: -; CDR3 DNA: TGTGCCAGCAGCTTGGACACCGATTCACCCCTCCACTTT; CDR3 protein: CASSLDTDSPLHF
J gene: TRBJ2-1; clone size: -; V gene: TRBV9; D gene: -; CDR3 DNA: TGTGCCAGCAGCGAGCAGGTTTACAATGAGCAGTTCTTC; CDR3 protein: CASSEQVYNEQFF
J gene: TRBJ1-4; clone size: once; V gene: TRBV7-9; D gene: -; CDR3 DNA: TGTGCCAGCAGCCTAAGTGAAAAACTGTTTTTT; CDR3 protein: CASSLSEKLFF
J gene: TRBJ2-3; clone size: few; V gene: TRBV7-7; D gene: -; CDR3 DNA: TGTGCTAGCAGCCAAGGACAATTGGGAACAGATACGCAGTATTTT; CDR3 protein: CASSQGQLGTDTQYF
J gene: TRBJ2-7; clone size: -; V gene: TRBV11-3; D gene: -; CDR3 DNA: TGTGCCACCGCCGGGGGACAGTCTGGCTCCTACGAGCAGTACTTC; CDR3 protein: CATAGGQSGSYEQYF
J gene: TRBJ2-1; clone size: -; V gene: TRBV7-9; D gene: -; CDR3 DNA: TGTGCCAGCACCAAAGGTGCGGGCTCCGGAAATGAGCAGTTCTTC; CDR3 protein: CASTKGAGSGNEQFF
J gene: TRBJ2-7; clone size: few; V gene: TRBV27; D gene: -; CDR3 DNA: TGTGCCAGCAGCCTCGCTGTGAGCTACGAGCAGTACTTC; CDR3 protein: CASSLAVSYEQYF
J gene: TRBJ1-1; clone size: -; V gene: TRBV9; D gene: -; CDR3 DNA: TGTGCCAGCAGTATGACAGGGAACACTGAAGCTTTCTTT; CDR3 protein: CASSMTGNTEAFF
J gene: TRBJ2-3; clone size: -; V gene: TRBV24-1; D gene: TRBD1; CDR3 DNA: TGTGCCACCAGTGACAAGGGACAGGGGGCGCGTACAGATACGCAGTATTTT; CDR3 protein: CATSDKGQGARTDTQYF
J gene: TRBJ1-5; clone size: -; V gene: TRBV28; D gene: -; CDR3 DNA: TGTGCCAGCAGTTTATTTTTGCCGGTCAATCAGCCCCAGCATTTT; CDR3 protein: CASSLFLPVNQPQHF
J gene: TRBJ1-1; clone size: few; V gene: TRBV5-1; D gene: -; CDR3 DNA: TGCGCCAGCAGCTTACAGGGCCCCACTGAAGCTTTCTTT; CDR3 protein: CASSLQGPTEAFF
J gene: TRBJ2-2; clone size: -; V gene: TRBV9; D gene: TRBD2; CDR3 DNA: TGTGCCAGCAGCGTTAGACTAGCGGGAGCCCTCGGGGAGCTGTTTTTT; CDR3 protein: CASSVRLAGALGELFF
J gene: TRBJ2-1; clone size: -; V gene: TRBV2; D gene: -; CDR3 DNA: TGTGCCAGCAGTGCTAGAAGTATCGGTTACAATGAGCAGTTCTTC; CDR3 protein: CASSARSIGYNEQFF
J gene: TRBJ2-7; clone size: -; V gene: TRBV5-1; D gene: TRBD1; CDR3 DNA: TGCGCCAGCAGCTCGGGACAGGGGACCTACGAGCAGTACTTC; CDR3 protein: CASSSGQGTYEQYF
J gene: TRBJ2-7; clone size: once; V gene: TRBV3-1/TRBV3-2; D gene: TRBD1; CDR3 DNA: TGTGCCAGCAGCTACCGGACAGGGGGGTCCTACGAGCAGTACTTC; CDR3 protein: CASSYRTGGSYEQYF
J gene: TRBJ1-2; clone size: -; V gene: TRBV6-2/TRBV6-3; D gene: -; CDR3 DNA: TGTGCCAGCAGTTACGGGGCCGGGCTAGATGGGTATGGCTACACCTTC; CDR3 protein: CASSYGAGLDGYGYTF
J gene: TRBJ2-7; clone size: -; V gene: TRBV5-4; D gene: TRBD2; CDR3 DNA: TGTGCCAGCAGCTTTAAGACTAGCGGGATTTCCTACGAGCAGTACTTC; CDR3 protein: CASSFKTSGISYEQYF
J gene: TRBJ2-2; clone size: once; V gene: TRBV3-1/TRBV3-2; D gene: -; CDR3 DNA: TGTGCCAGCAGCCAAGCCCCCACGGGGTCGGGGGAGCTGTTTTTT; CDR3 protein: CASSQAPTGSGELFF
J gene: TRBJ1-4; clone size: -; V gene: TRBV9; D gene: -; CDR3 DNA: TGTGCCAGCAGCGTAGGGGCATCAACTAATGAAAAACTGTTTTTT; CDR3 protein: CASSVGASTNEKLFF
J gene: TRBJ1-3; clone size: -; V gene: TRBV5-1; D gene: -; CDR3 DNA: TGCGCCAGCACCCAAGGGGGGGCGTATGGAAACACCATATATTTT; CDR3 protein: CASTQGGAYGNTIYF
J gene: TRBJ2-7; clone size: -; V gene: TRBV7-3; D gene: TRBD1; CDR3 DNA: TGTGCCAGCAGCCCAACCGCAACGATCTACAGGGGGCGACAGTACTTC; CDR3 protein: CASSPTATIYRGRQYF
J gene: TRBJ1-4; clone size: -; V gene: TRBV28; D gene: -; CDR3 DNA: TGTGCCAGCAGTTTGGGGGCGGTGGCTAATGAAAAACTGTTTTTT; CDR3 protein: CASSLGAVANEKLFF
J gene: TRBJ1-6; clone size: -; V gene: TRBV6-5; D gene: TRBD1; CDR3 DNA: TGTGCCAGCACAGACAGGGTCCCCGGTGGGTCACCCCTCCACTTT; CDR3 protein: CASTDRVPGGSPLHF
J gene: TRBJ1-2; clone size: -; V gene: TRBV24-1; D gene: -; CDR3 DNA: TGTGCCACCTCGAAAGGGGGCTATGGCTACACCTTC; CDR3 protein: CATSKGGYGYTF
J gene: TRBJ2-1; clone size: -; V gene: TRBV12-5; D gene: TRBD2; CDR3 DNA: TGTGCTAGTGCCCCCGGCGGGAGGGCGGATGAGCAGTTCTTC; CDR3 protein: CASAPGGRADEQFF
J gene: TRBJ1-1; clone size: -; V gene: TRBV7-9; D gene: TRBD1; CDR3 DNA: TGTGCCAGCAGCTTAGGGGGACAGGGAAGGATGAACACTGAAGCTTTCTTT; CDR3 protein: CASSLGGQGRMNTEAFF
J gene: TRBJ2-1; clone size: -; V gene: TRBV7-9; D gene: -; CDR3 DNA: TGTGCCAGCAGCTACGACAGGGCACAAGCGGGTGAGCAGTTCTTC; CDR3 protein: CASSYDRAQAGEQFF
J gene: TRBJ1-2; clone size: once; V gene: TRBV23-1; D gene: -; CDR3 DNA: TGCGCCAGCAGTCAGTGCTTACGGGGCTATGGCTACACCTTC; CDR3 protein: CASSQCLRGYGYTF
J gene: TRBJ1-2; clone size: -; V gene: TRBV7-9; D gene: TRBD1; CDR3 DNA: TGTGCCAGCAGCTTAGGAGGCGGGACAGTCTATGGCTACACCTTC; CDR3 protein: CASSLGGGTVYGYTF
J gene: TRBJ2-2; clone size: -; V gene: TRBV11-2; D gene: -; CDR3 DNA: TGTGCCAGCAGCTTAGTATCGGGGTACCGCGCCGGGGAGCTGTTTTTT; CDR3 protein: CASSLVSGYRAGELFF
J gene: TRBJ2-3; clone size: -; V gene: TRBV3-1/TRBV3-2; D gene: TRBD2; CDR3 DNA: TGTGCCAGCAGCCACGGGACTAACTCACTTACGCAGTATTTT; CDR3 protein: CASSHGTNSLTQYF
J gene: TRBJ2-7; clone size: few; V gene: TRBV11-2; D gene: -; CDR3 DNA: TGTGCCAGCAGCTTTGCGGGGACAGTCGGCTACGAGCAGTACTTC; CDR3 protein: CASSFAGTVGYEQYF
J gene: TRBJ2-3; clone size: -; V gene: TRBV7-3; D gene: TRBD1; CDR3 DNA: TGTGCCAGCAGCCCCGGGACAGTAACAGATACGCAGTATTTT; CDR3 protein: CASSPGTVTDTQYF
J gene: TRBJ2-2; clone size: -; V gene: TRBV7-9; D gene: -; CDR3 DNA: TGTGCCAGCCCCCTCTCGCGGGCCCAGACCACGAACACCGGGGAGCTGTTTTTT; CDR3 protein: CASPLSRAQTTNTGELFF
J gene: TRBJ2-3; clone size: -; V gene: TRBV4-2; D gene: -; CDR3 DNA: TGTGCCAGCAGCCAAGAAAATGCGGTTAGCACAGATACGCAGTATTTT; CDR3 protein: CASSQENAVSTDTQYF
J gene: TRBJ2-7; clone size: -; V gene: TRBV6-5; D gene: -; CDR3 DNA: TGTGCCAGCAGTTACGACTTTGGCTCCTACGAGCAGTACTTC; CDR3 protein: CASSYDFGSYEQYF
J gene: TRBJ2-7; clone size: -; V gene: TRBV27; D gene: -; CDR3 DNA: TGTGCCAGCAGGGACAGACTGGGGTTTGGCGAGCAGTACTTC; CDR3 protein: CASRDRLGFGEQYF
J gene: TRBJ1-2; clone size: -; V gene: TRBV19; D gene: -; CDR3 DNA: TGTGCCAGTAGTATGGGCCATCTCTATGGCTACACCTTC; CDR3 protein: CASSMGHLYGYTF
J gene: TRBJ1-6; clone size: -; V gene: TRBV27; D gene: -; CDR3 DNA: TGTGCCAGCAGTTTAAGTTTGGGTCGGGCCCTCCACTTT; CDR3 protein: CASSLSLGRALHF
J gene: TRBJ1-1; clone size: -; V gene: TRBV29-1; D gene: -; CDR3 DNA: TGCAGCGTTCTAGGTCAGAACACTGAAGCTTTCTTT; CDR3 protein: CSVLGQNTEAFF
J gene: TRBJ1-1; clone size: few; V gene: TRBV21-1; D gene: -; CDR3 DNA: TGTGCCAGCAGCTCATGCTCCGGGAACACTGAAGCTTTCTTT; CDR3 protein: CASSSCSGNTEAFF
J gene: TRBJ1-1; clone size: -; V gene: TRBV7-3; D gene: -; CDR3 DNA: TGTGCCAGCAGCTCATCCTACGGGGGGCTTACTGAAGCTTTCTTT; CDR3 protein: CASSSSYGGLTEAFF
J gene: TRBJ1-4; clone size: -; V gene: TRBV11-2; D gene: TRBD1; CDR3 DNA: TGTGCCAGCAGCCGCCGGGACAGCACTAATGAAAAACTGTTTTTT; CDR3 protein: CASSRRDSTNEKLFF
J gene: TRBJ2-6; clone size: -; V gene: TRBV2; D gene: -; CDR3 DNA: TGTGCCAGCAGCCCGGACGTGGCAGGGACTGGGGCCAACGTCCTGACTTTC; CDR3 protein: CASSPDVAGTGANVLTF
J gene: TRBJ2-2; clone size: -; V gene: TRBV28; D gene: -; CDR3 DNA: TGTGCCAGCAGTACAGGACGACGTACCGGGGAGCTGTTTTTT; CDR3 protein: CASSTGRRTGELFF